The 27 T cell receptor beta chains given below trace back to one sample, sequenced in a study of CD8+ T cells in alopecia areata. RNA extraction was followed by reverse transcription into cDNA, which acted as the sequencing template. The protocol was immunoSEQ multiplex PCR, while the TCRdb copy is restricted to in-frame clones and leaves out a portion. The sample has under 65,000 clones, 44% seen once. Specimen: NKG2D-low CD8+ T cells sorted from blood. These receptors originate from a human donor with alopecia areata.

This clone has a single count. This chain uses TRBV2 with TRBJ2-1, with 10 bases matching TRBD2. The length of the CDR3 is 14 residues. The germline V gene encodes CDR1 SNHLY and CDR2 FYNNEI. J lost 9 bases, V lost 8 bases, and 10 bases had no gene match. CDR3 protein: CASWWPSGSGEQFF. The DNA for the CDR3 is TGTGCCAGCTGGTGGCCTAGCGGGAGCGGTGAGCAGTTCTTC.

The CDR3 coding sequence is TGTGCCAGCAGGGGGGTCGCGGGAGGTCAAGAGACCCAGTACTTC. Translated: CASRGVAGGQETQYF. The chain uses TRBV27 and TRBJ2-5; TRBD2 agrees at 8 bases. This CDR3 region has 15 residues. V trimming: 6 bases; J trimming: 2 bases; junction bases outside the gene matches: 8. Germline lookup yields CDR1 MNHEY and CDR2 SMNVEV (reference sequence).

This clone occurred a few times. The chain joins TRBV29-1 to TRBJ2-7; TRBD1 agrees at 10 bases. V gave up 6 bases and J gave up 4 bases; unmatched junction bases: 3. Germline V gene lookup returns CDR1 SQVTM and CDR2 ANQGSEA. CDR3 size: 12 residues. The DNA of the CDR3 is TGCAGCGTGGACAGGGGGGATTACGAGCAGTACTTC. It encodes CSVDRGDYEQYF.

This clone showed up just a few times. The CDR3 nucleotides read TGTGCCGGCGGACAGGGTGGCACCGGGGAGCTGTTTTTT. Residues: CAGGQGGTGELFF. The rearrangement links TRBV30 to TRBJ2-2, with 8 bases aligning to TRBD1. V was pared by 8 bases and J by 4 bases, with 6 bases of the junction left unmatched. CDR3 length: 13 amino acids. CDR1 and CDR2 (germline): GTSNPN, SVGIG (reference sequence).

The chain is built from TRBV9 and TRBJ2-2; either TRBD1 or TRBD2 may fit D (5 bases each). This CDR3 region has 17 residues. Germline V gene sequence: CDR1 SGDLS, CDR2 YYNGEE. The V end was cut by 0 bases, the J end by 5 bases, with 17 bases between. CDR3 sequence (DNA): TGTGCCAGCAGCGTAGGTCTCCTGGGGGATTCGACCGGGGAGCTGTTTTTT. As protein: CASSVGLLGDSTGELFF.

This clone was counted between two and nine times. J is TRBJ2-5 and V is TRBV29-1; no definite D call. V was clipped by 3 bases and J by 5 bases, with 13 bases between them. CDR3 length: 13 amino acids. From germline, CDR1 is SQVTM and CDR2 ANQGSEA. The CDR3 reads CSVDSQLGETQYF. The CDR3 DNA follows: TGCAGCGTTGACAGCCAACTGGGGGAGACCCAGTACTTC.

V gene TRBV19 combines with J gene TRBJ2-3; no definite D call. This CDR3 region has 13 residues. Germline loops: CDR1 LNHDA, CDR2 SQIVND (reference sequence). Trimming shortened V by 5 bases and J by 6 bases, and 12 bases separated the two germline ends. CDR3: CASSRALGDTQYF. The DNA for the CDR3 is TGTGCCAGTAGTCGGGCCCTAGGGGATACGCAGTATTTT.

J is TRBJ2-7 and V is TRBV5-1; D ambiguous. CDR3 length: 13 amino acids. V lost 5 bases to trimming and J lost 0 bases, with 9 bases between them. Germline V lookup: CDR1 SGHRS, CDR2 YFSETQ. The CDR3 loop reads CASRLRSSYEQYF. As DNA, the CDR3 is TGCGCCAGCAGGTTACGGAGCTCCTACGAGCAGTACTTC.

The chain combines TRBV6-5 with TRBJ2-3; a possible D gene is TRBD1 (6 bases). Germline V gene data show CDR1 as MNHEY and CDR2 as SVGAGI. V was cut by 4 bases and J by 1 base, with 12 bases left in between. This CDR3 is 15 amino acids long. The CDR3 bases are TGTGCCAGCAGTTGGGGGCCAGGACGCACAGATACGCAGTATTTT. It translates to CASSWGPGRTDTQYF.

Details on this clone: Compared with germline, one end of the junction differs, possibly owing to a read error. This sequence joins TRBV13 and TRBJ2-1, with D perhaps TRBD2 (5 bases). Germline V gene lookup returns CDR1 PRHDT and CDR2 FYEKMQ (reference sequence). The length of the CDR3 is 13 residues. The CDR3 region is CASSSRGYSEQFF. In nucleotides, the CDR3 is TGTGCCAGCAGCTCTAGAGGGTACAGTGAGCAGTTCTTC.

There are a few counts of this clone. The gene calls are TRBV7-9 and TRBJ2-5; the match to TRBD2 covers 12 bases. Germline V lookup: CDR1 SEHNR, CDR2 FQNEAQ (reference sequence). With V trimmed by 3 bases and J by 0 bases, 8 bases remained unmatched. The CDR3 totals 18 residues. This CDR3 is CASSFGLAGGPNQETQYF. The DNA for the CDR3 is TGTGCCAGCAGCTTCGGGCTAGCGGGAGGGCCCAACCAAGAGACCCAGTACTTC.

V and J are TRBV4-3 and TRBJ2-7, with D perhaps assigned TRBD1 or TRBD2 (5 bases each). The CDR3 is made up of 15 amino acids. V lost 0 bases and J lost 3, with 12 bases in between. Germline V lookup: CDR1 LGHNA, CDR2 YSLEER. CDR3 amino acids: CASSQEEGPDYEQYF. DNA of the CDR3: TGCGCCAGCAGCCAAGAAGAGGGGCCGGACTACGAGCAGTACTTC.

This clone has only a few counts. The chain joins TRBV28 to TRBJ1-1; perhaps TRBD1 as D (5 bases). Trimming stripped 9 bases from V and 0 bases from J, with 14 bases between. CDR1 and CDR2 from the germline V gene are MDHEN and SYDVKM. There are 14 residues in the CDR3. The CDR3 DNA reads as TGTGCCAGTGCACGGACATTCTTGAACACTGAAGCTTTCTTT. It yields the protein CASARTFLNTEAFF. The complete variable domain, with remaining parts taken from reference TRBV28 and TRBJ1-1, reads DVKVTQSSRYLVKRTGEKVFLECVQDMDHENMFWYRQDPGLGLRLIYFSYDVKMKEKGDIPEGYSVSREKKERFSLILESASTNQTSMYLCASARTFLNTEAFFGQGTRLTVV.

This clone has only one observation. V gene TRBV25-1 combines with J gene TRBJ2-4; TRBD2 matches 7 bases. Trimming cost V 2 bases and J 15 bases; bases outside gene matches: 13. The CDR3 runs to 14 residues. Germline CDR1 is MGHDK and CDR2 is SYGVNS. The CDR3 DNA is TGTGCCAGCAGTGAAATCGGACTAGGGCACCCGCTGTACTTC. It specifies CASSEIGLGHPLYF. The full variable domain, its missing parts supplied by reference TRBV25-1 and TRBJ2-4, is EADIYQTPRYLVIGTGKKITLECSQTMGHDKMYWYQQDPGMELHLIHYSYGVNSTEKGDLSSESTVSRIRTEHFPLTLESARPSHTSQYLCASSEIGLGHPLYFGAGTRLSVL.

This clone has ten or more counts. The chain couples TRBV28 to TRBJ2-7, with 11 bases lining up with TRBD2. Germline V CDR1 and CDR2: MDHEN, SYDVKM. This CDR3 is 15 amino acids long. The V gene end was trimmed by 2 bases and the J gene end by 3 bases; junction bases not matched to a gene: 3. The CDR3 nucleotides are TGTGCCAGCAGTTTAGTACTAGCGGGAGTCTACGAGCAGTACTTC. Translating it yields CASSLVLAGVYEQYF.

Only one count was recorded for this clone. The chain has TRBV25-1 and TRBJ1-1; a possible D gene is TRBD1 (6 bases). CDR3 length: 14 residues. In germline, CDR1 is MGHDK, CDR2 SYGVNS. The V and J ends lost 8 bases and 3 bases respectively, with 16 bases between them. The CDR3, as DNA: TGTGCCAGCGGCCCGGACAGACCCGACACTGAAGCTTTCTTT. This encodes CASGPDRPDTEAFF. Using reference TRBV25-1 and TRBJ1-1 for the parts outside the CDR3, the full variable domain is EADIYQTPRYLVIGTGKKITLECSQTMGHDKMYWYQQDPGMELHLIHYSYGVNSTEKGDLSSESTVSRIRTEHFPLTLESARPSHTSQYLCASGPDRPDTEAFFGQGTRLTVV.

This clone has just a few counts. The V and J genes are TRBV19 and TRBJ1-2, with TRBD1 matching over 7 bases. Germline V lookup: CDR1 LNHDA, CDR2 SQIVND (reference sequence). The junction had 20 bases not matched to a gene; V was cut back by 8 bases and J by 5 bases. The CDR3 has 17 residues. The CDR3 sequence is CASGEAVYTGTDYGYTF. The CDR3 DNA reads TGTGCCAGTGGGGAAGCCGTGTATACCGGGACAGATTATGGCTACACCTTC.

The chain has TRBV29-1 and TRBJ1-2; D call uncertain. CDR3 length: 12 amino acids. With 3 bases removed from V and 2 bases from J, the gap between germline ends came to 7 bases. Germline V gene sequence: CDR1 SQVTM, CDR2 ANQGSEA. The CDR3 DNA follows: TGCAGCGTTGAGGACCGCAACTATGGCTACACCTTC. Residues: CSVEDRNYGYTF.

V is TRBV7-3 and J is TRBJ2-1, with a weak D call TRBD2 (7 bases). The CDR3 length is 15 residues. V was clipped by 1 base and J by 8 bases, with 15 bases between them. Germline V gene sequence: CDR1 SGHTA, CDR2 FQGTGA. DNA for the CDR3: TGTGCCAGCAGCTTAATTGCGGGGGCCATGGATGAGCAGTTCTTC. Its protein product is CASSLIAGAMDEQFF.

This clone was counted only a few times. CDR3 sequence reads: CASSLVVSMYEQYF. CDR3 DNA: TGTGCCAGCAGCTTAGTGGTTTCTATGTACGAGCAGTACTTC. The V and J genes are TRBV7-8 and TRBJ2-7; unclear D gene. CDR3 length equals 14 residues. Trimming took 1 base from V and 4 from J, leaving 11 bases between them. Germline-derived CDR1 and CDR2 are SGHVS and FQNEAQ.

This clone has just a few counts. The chain uses TRBV7-9 and TRBJ2-3, with TRBD1 matching 9 bases. This CDR3 is built from 15 residues. The V gene end was trimmed by 5 bases and the J gene end by 3 bases; junction bases not matched to a gene: 6. In germline, CDR1 is SEHNR, CDR2 FQNEAQ (reference sequence). CDR3: CASSAGQGLTDTQYF. The CDR3 nucleotides read TGTGCCAGCAGCGCGGGACAGGGCTTAACAGATACGCAGTATTTT.

This clone came up a few times. V usage is TRBV14 and J usage is TRBJ2-1; D unresolved. This CDR3 comprises 11 residues. V dropped 4 bases and J dropped 6 bases, with 4 bases sitting between them. Germline V gene sequence: CDR1 SGHDN, CDR2 FVKESK. CDR3 amino acids: CASSLSNEQFF. The CDR3, as DNA: TGTGCCAGCAGCCTGAGCAATGAGCAGTTCTTC.

This clone was seen only once. V usage is TRBV27 and J usage is TRBJ2-2, with 10 bases identical to TRBD2. The CDR3 has 19 residues. Losses at the gene ends were 3 bases for V and 3 bases for J; bases not matched to a gene: 13. Germline CDR1 reads MNHEY; CDR2 reads SMNVEV (reference sequence). Written as DNA, the CDR3 is TGTGCCAGCAGTTTGATGAGCCTAGCGGGAGAAAGTGACACCGGGGAGCTGTTTTTT. Translating it yields CASSLMSLAGESDTGELFF.

The rearrangement joins TRBV27 to TRBJ2-2, with D unresolved. Germline V gene sequence: CDR1 MNHEY, CDR2 SMNVEV (reference sequence). The CDR3 has 12 amino acids. Trimming left V 1 base short and J 6 bases short, with 3 bases between. The CDR3 nucleotides read TGTGCCAGCAGTTTATTCCCCGGGGAGCTGTTTTTT. Protein sequence: CASSLFPGELFF.

The rearrangement uses TRBV15 and TRBJ2-5; 8 bases are a match to TRBD1. The CDR3 consists of 15 residues. The ends lost 6 bases at V and 10 bases at J; junction bases unmatched: 16. Germline assignment: CDR1 LNHNV and CDR2 YYDKDF (reference sequence). As DNA, the CDR3 is TGTGCCACCAGTCCGACAGGGGCCCCGAGACTGGGCCAGTACTTC. Protein product: CATSPTGAPRLGQYF.

The chain carries TRBV15 and TRBJ2-7; no firm D call. The CDR3 extends over 17 amino acids. Trimming took off 5 bases at V and 0 bases at J, with 20 bases between the two ends. Germline CDR1 is LNHNV and CDR2 is YYDKDF (reference sequence). The CDR3 spells CATSPDGPLGSSYEQYF. The CDR3 DNA reads TGTGCCACCAGCCCAGATGGGCCGCTTGGTAGCTCCTACGAGCAGTACTTC.

As regards this clone: The sample has other DNA sequences that encode this CDR3 too. This chain uses TRBV27 with TRBJ1-2; weak D call: TRBD1 (5 bases). The CDR3 is 13 amino acids. The germline gives CDR1 MNHEY, CDR2 SMNVEV (reference sequence). Trimming left V 2 bases short and J 6 bases short, with 10 bases between. CDR3 in amino acids: CASSLGAGNGYTF. The DNA of the CDR3 is TGTGCCAGCAGTTTAGGGGCGGGAAATGGCTACACCTTC.